This TCR beta chain is drawn from a study of post-analysis software for immune sequencing data. Findings of the study overall: For normalized Chao1 diversity, multiple sclerosis patients scored significantly lower than controls did. When patients were compared with controls, four or five TRBV segments were more frequent, TRBV5-6, TRBV5-1 and TRBV20-1 among them.

Built from TCR beta cDNA, the libraries had unique molecular identifiers in them. TCRdb redid the calling of the PCR reads with MiXCR, one entry per CDR3 protein. The table includes about 770,000 distinct CDR3 sequences, more than 45% detected once. This clonotype was counted a few times. Its antigen is not identified. This CDR3 spans 15 amino acids. The germline gives CDR1 SGHRS, CDR2 YFSETQ. Between the trimmed V and J ends, which lost 0 bases and 6 bases, there was a span of 10 bases. This receptor was obtained from a girl aged 5-17 years with multiple sclerosis. This chain links TRBV5-1 with TRBJ1-6, with D unclear. Sequenced: blood. CDR3 loop: CASSLEGVSNSPLHF. The CDR3 DNA is TGCGCCAGCAGCTTGGAGGGAGTCAGTAATTCACCCCTCCACTTT.